Below are 8 T cell receptor beta chains sequenced from a single sample in a study of regulatory T cells in long-lasting Graves disease. Time point specified: newly diagnosed GD, antithyroid drugs for less than 3 months. The TCR library was made from RNA extracted from PBMCs. CDR3 regions were amplified by Arm-PCR using iRepertoire HTBI primers to build TCR beta libraries. TCRdb used MiXCR to reprocess the multiplex PCR reads, holding one entry per CDR3 protein. The profile covers around 500,000 distinct CDR3 sequences, with 12% appearing a single time and roughly 8.2% taken by the ten largest. These same records also appear under a second study, on T cells in Graves' hyperthyroidism and ophthalmopathy.

This specimen was peripheral blood mononuclear cells (PBMCs), taken at new diagnosis, from a patient treated with antithyroid drugs. All receptors come from a woman between 25 and 40 years old with Graves disease.

The gene calls are TRBV7-2 and TRBJ2-3, with 7 bases lining up with TRBD1. V lost 5 bases to trimming and J lost 1 base; unmatched junction nucleotides: 9. Germline assignment: CDR1 SGHTA and CDR2 FQGNSA. The CDR3 extends over 16 amino acids. CDR3 sequence reads: CASSTRTGSGTDTQYF. The CDR3 coding sequence is TGTGCCAGCAGCACCCGGACAGGAAGCGGCACAGATACGCAGTATTTT.

This clonotype was picked up many times. The J gene is TRBJ1-2, the V gene TRBV2; maybe TRBD1 (5 bases). CDR3 length equals 13 residues. With 6 bases removed from V and 2 bases from J, the gap between germline ends came to 10 bases. The germline gives CDR1 SNHLY, CDR2 FYNNEI. The CDR3 loop is CASRATVNYGYTF. CDR3 nucleotide sequence: TGTGCCAGCAGGGCGACAGTCAACTATGGCTACACCTTC.

At least ten counts were recorded for this clonotype. The genes are TRBV6-1 and TRBJ2-1, with D possibly matching TRBD1 (5 bases). Germline CDR1 is MNHNS and CDR2 is SASEGT. The V gene lost 2 bases and the J gene lost 0 bases, with 17 bases spanning the gap. The CDR3 sequence is 18 residues long. This CDR3 is CASSELTFRVRSYNEQFF. In DNA form, the CDR3 reads TGTGCCAGCAGTGAATTGACATTCAGGGTCCGCTCCTACAATGAGCAGTTCTTC.

The chain combines TRBV24-1 with TRBJ2-2, with 7 bases fitting TRBD1. From germline, CDR1 is KGHDR and CDR2 SFDVKD. The CDR3 is made up of 14 amino acids. With V trimmed by 4 bases and J by 3 bases, 1 base remained unmatched. The CDR3 region has the DNA TGTGCCACCAGTGAACAGGGGTACACCGGGGAGCTGTTTTTT. Translated, it gives CATSEQGYTGELFF.

The rearrangement joins TRBV5-5 to TRBJ1-2; D remains ambiguous. This CDR3 has 16 amino acids. Trimming stripped 4 bases from V and 5 bases from J, with 21 bases between. In germline, CDR1 is SGHKS, CDR2 YYEKEE (reference sequence). Here the CDR3 reads CASSPGSSGRVYGYTF. The DNA for the CDR3 is TGTGCCAGCAGCCCGGGTAGTTCAGGACGGGTTTATGGCTACACCTTC.

The table lists this clonotype with a few counts. The V call is TRBV28, the J call TRBJ2-1; D perhaps matches TRBD2 (7 bases). Trimming removed 6 bases from V and 5 bases from J, with 23 bases in between. Germline lookup yields CDR1 MDHEN and CDR2 SYDVKM. There are 17 residues in the CDR3. The CDR3 region is CASSSGWGTGGNNEQFF. The DNA for the CDR3 is TGTGCCAGCAGCTCGGGGTGGGGGACGGGGGGCAACAATGAGCAGTTCTTC.

This clonotype has just a few counts. V and J are TRBV15 and TRBJ1-2, with a possible D match to TRBD1 (6 bases). CDR3 length equals 15 residues. V was shortened by 3 bases and J by 4 bases, with 15 bases between the two germline ends. From germline, CDR1 is LNHNV and CDR2 YYDKDF (reference sequence). The CDR3, as DNA: TGTGCCACCAGCAGGGGAGGACAGTTCCTCTATGGCTACACCTTC. It translates to CATSRGGQFLYGYTF.

This clonotype has a count of ten or more. The chain combines TRBV20-1 with TRBJ2-7; perhaps TRBD2 as D (6 bases). V dropped 3 bases and J dropped 12 bases, with 18 bases sitting between them. In germline, CDR1 is DFQATT, CDR2 SNEGSKA (reference sequence). The CDR3 is 12 residues long. The CDR3 coding sequence is TGCAGTGCTAGGGGGCCTAGCGACGGGGCGTACTTC. The encoded protein is CSARGPSDGAYF.